This T cell receptor beta chain comes out of a study of PD-L1 blockade in urothelial cancer. Study details: Median T cell yield from blood was around 140,000. Overall study results and limits: Below-median pretreatment blood TCR clonality predicted better survival. More expansion of tumor-associated blood clones, seen at 3 weeks, marked durable-benefit patients.

The CDR3 runs to 14 residues. Germline V lookup: CDR1 MNHEY, CDR2 SVGAGI. V was clipped by 8 bases and J by 5 bases; unmatched bases: 9. Documented time point: peripheral blood 6 weeks after treatment start. Each patient gave between 1 and 8 samples of peripheral blood mononuclear cells, which were collected pretreatment and during treatment. Profiling relied on immunoSEQ multiplex PCR, and the TCRdb table lists in-frame clones only, not all of them. The data contain about 35,000 clones, roughly 80% of them singletons. Details on this clone: Its antigen is not known.

This sequence originates from a man aged 35 to 55 with urothelial cancer. V and J are TRBV6-5 and TRBJ1-3; 7 bases are a match to TRBD1. The sequenced sample was PBMCs, obtained around atezolizumab (anti-PD-L1) treatment. Written as DNA, the CDR3 is TGTGCCAGCGGAACCGGGACAGCAAGAAACACCATATATTTT. Translation gives CASGTGTARNTIYF.